This note documents a single TCR beta chain sequence. This record comes from a study of blood T cell repertoires in COVID-19. Using immunoSEQ multiplex PCR, the repertoire was profiled, and TCRdb retains in-frame clones only, with some absent. The sample has 250,000 to 350,000 clones, around 84% seen once; the top ten hold roughly 2.7%. All enrollees were roughly 18 to 95 years old and from 25 or so US areas. The CDR3 length is 16 residues. Germline V CDR1 and CDR2: SGHAT, FQNNGV. Trimming took off 5 bases at V and 2 bases at J, with 17 bases between the two ends. The receptor comes from a woman aged 45-60 years who had recovered from COVID-19. The chain carries TRBV11-2 and TRBJ2-3; perhaps TRBD2 as D (7 bases). Material for sequencing was PBMCs or T cells enriched from blood (not recorded which). The CDR3 reads CASSRFGGGLTDTQYF. The CDR3 DNA reads TGTGCCAGCAGCCGATTTGGGGGGGGGCTCACAGATACGCAGTATTTT.